This is a list of T cell receptor beta chains from one sample in a study of early T cells in non-severe SARS-CoV-2 infection. TCRdb independently ran MiXCR on the 5' RACE reads; one entry per CDR3 protein. The profile shows roughly 56,000 distinct CDR3 sequences, about 16% of them singletons. The sequenced sample was whole blood, obtained at baseline. These receptor sequences come from an adult who was a healthcare worker with PCR-confirmed SARS-CoV-2 infection or an uninfected control (not recorded which). Each CDR3 is given with its conserved first and last residue. D genes are given only for firm matches. Clone size, where shown, is once, few, many, or a class for clones that have expanded.

V gene,J gene,clone size,D gene,CDR3 length,CDR3 protein,CDR3 DNA
TRBV7-8,TRBJ2-1,-,TRBD2,16,CASSLPGTSGKVEQFF,TGTGCCAGCAGCTTACCGGGGACTAGCGGGAAGGTCGAGCAGTTCTTC
TRBV9,TRBJ2-3,-,TRBD2,15,CASSGGLASTDTQYF,TGTGCCAGCAGCGGGGGACTAGCGAGCACAGATACGCAGTATTTT
TRBV19,TRBJ1-2,-,-,15,CASSRGRQFGYGYTF,TGTGCCAGTAGTAGAGGGCGGCAGTTTGGCTATGGCTACACCTTC
TRBV20-1,TRBJ2-5,few,-,12,CSARVSQETQYF,TGCAGTGCTAGGGTCAGCCAAGAGACCCAGTACTTC
TRBV18,TRBJ1-6,many,TRBD1,16,CASSPGTGADNSPLHF,TGTGCCAGCTCACCAGGGACAGGGGCTGATAATTCACCCCTCCACTTT
TRBV24-1,TRBJ2-3,few,-,14,CATSPAGAVDTQYF,TGTGCCACCAGTCCTGCAGGCGCAGTGGATACGCAGTATTTT
TRBV6-5,TRBJ1-4,many,TRBD1,18,CASSLLTGGRIGNEKLFF,TGTGCCAGCAGCCTCCTCACAGGGGGCAGGATAGGGAATGAAAAACTGTTTTTT
TRBV20-1,TRBJ2-3,-,-,13,CSASGANTDTQYF,TGCAGTGCTAGCGGCGCAAACACAGATACGCAGTATTTT
TRBV11-2,TRBJ2-3,-,-,15,CASSLDGKRVDTQYF,TGTGCCAGCAGCTTAGATGGGAAGCGTGTAGATACGCAGTATTTT
TRBV7-9,TRBJ2-1,many,TRBD2,15,CASSSRTSGRGEQFF,TGTGCCAGCAGCTCGAGGACTAGCGGGAGAGGTGAGCAGTTCTTC
TRBV15,TRBJ1-5,many,-,15,CATSSSLGRAQPQHF,TGTGCCACCAGCTCCAGTTTGGGCAGGGCTCAGCCCCAGCATTTT
TRBV4-1,TRBJ2-1,few,-,14,CASSQRGVGDEQFF,TGCGCCAGCAGCCAACGAGGGGTGGGGGATGAGCAGTTCTTC
TRBV29-1,TRBJ2-1,many,-,13,CSVCLTVNNEQFF,TGCAGCGTTTGCCTGACCGTTAACAATGAGCAGTTCTTC
TRBV12-3/TRBV12-4,TRBJ2-1,many,TRBD2,15,CASRPSGRSYNEQFF,TGTGCCAGCAGACCTAGCGGGAGGTCCTACAATGAGCAGTTCTTC
TRBV20-1,TRBJ2-7,many,-,12,CSARRQDYEQYF,TGCAGTGCTAGGCGCCAGGACTACGAGCAGTACTTC
TRBV3-1,TRBJ2-1,-,-,12,CASSQEWYEQFF,TGTGCCAGCAGCCAAGAATGGTACGAGCAGTTCTTC
TRBV11-2,TRBJ2-7,-,-,14,CASSLGPYPDEQYF,TGTGCCAGCAGCTTAGGCCCCTACCCCGACGAGCAGTACTTC
TRBV11-3,TRBJ2-1,many,-,17,CASSQPRTPSSYNEQFF,TGTGCCAGCAGCCAACCTCGGACTCCGAGCTCCTACAATGAGCAGTTCTTC
TRBV2,TRBJ2-5,many,-,15,CASSERNQGLETQYF,TGTGCCAGCAGTGAACGGAATCAGGGTCTGGAGACCCAGTACTTC
TRBV20-1,TRBJ2-1,-,-,12,CSARSEAHEQFF,TGCAGTGCTAGATCGGAGGCGCATGAGCAGTTCTTC